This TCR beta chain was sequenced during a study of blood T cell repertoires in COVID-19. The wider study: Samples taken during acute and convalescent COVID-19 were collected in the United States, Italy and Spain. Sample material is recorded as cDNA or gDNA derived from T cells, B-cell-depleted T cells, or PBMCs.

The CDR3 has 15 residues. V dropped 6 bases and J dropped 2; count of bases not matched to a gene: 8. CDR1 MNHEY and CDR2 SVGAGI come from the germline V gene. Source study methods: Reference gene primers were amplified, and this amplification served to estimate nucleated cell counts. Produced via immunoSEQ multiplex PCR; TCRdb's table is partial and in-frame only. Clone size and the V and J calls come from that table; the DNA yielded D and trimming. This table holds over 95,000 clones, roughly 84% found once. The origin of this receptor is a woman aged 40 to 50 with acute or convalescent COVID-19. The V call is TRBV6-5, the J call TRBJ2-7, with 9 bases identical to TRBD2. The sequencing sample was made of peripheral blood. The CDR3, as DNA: TGTGCCAGCAGGGCTGTTAGCGGGGGAGCCTACGAGCAGTACTTC. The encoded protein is CASRAVSGGAYEQYF.